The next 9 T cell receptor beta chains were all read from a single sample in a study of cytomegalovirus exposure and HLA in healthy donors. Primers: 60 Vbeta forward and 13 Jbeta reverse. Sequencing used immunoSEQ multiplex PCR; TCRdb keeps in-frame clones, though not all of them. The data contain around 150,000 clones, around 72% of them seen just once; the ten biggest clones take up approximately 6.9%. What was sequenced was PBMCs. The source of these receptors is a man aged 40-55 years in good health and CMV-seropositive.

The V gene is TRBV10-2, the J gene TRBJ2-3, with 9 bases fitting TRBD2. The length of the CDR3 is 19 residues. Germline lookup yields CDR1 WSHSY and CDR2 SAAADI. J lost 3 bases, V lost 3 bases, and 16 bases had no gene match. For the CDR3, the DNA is TGCGCCAGCAGTGACCCGGGAGGACTAGCGATAACGGGTACAGATACGCAGTATTTT. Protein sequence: CASSDPGGLAITGTDTQYF.

The CDR3 bases are TGTGCCAGCAGCTTAGCTGGGCAGGGGGGCTACACCTTC. Residues: CASSLAGQGGYTF. This sequence joins TRBV7-9 and TRBJ1-2; tentatively, D is TRBD1 (6 bases). With 0 bases removed from V and 8 bases from J, the gap between germline ends came to 10 bases. This CDR3 is built from 13 residues. CDR1 is SEHNR and CDR2 is FQNEAQ in the germline V gene (reference sequence).

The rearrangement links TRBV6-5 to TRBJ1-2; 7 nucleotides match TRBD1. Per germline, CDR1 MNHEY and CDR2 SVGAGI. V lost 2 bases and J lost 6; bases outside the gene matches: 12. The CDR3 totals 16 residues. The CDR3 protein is CASSYQQGSFGDGYTF. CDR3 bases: TGTGCCAGCAGTTACCAACAGGGGAGTTTCGGGGATGGCTACACCTTC.

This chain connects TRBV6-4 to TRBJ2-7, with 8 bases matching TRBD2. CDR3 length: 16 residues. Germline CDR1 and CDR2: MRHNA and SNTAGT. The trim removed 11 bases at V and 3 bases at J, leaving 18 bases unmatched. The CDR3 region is CAPTIFHQRGNYEQYF. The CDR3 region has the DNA TGTGCCCCAACGATTTTTCACCAGCGGGGGAACTACGAGCAGTACTTC.

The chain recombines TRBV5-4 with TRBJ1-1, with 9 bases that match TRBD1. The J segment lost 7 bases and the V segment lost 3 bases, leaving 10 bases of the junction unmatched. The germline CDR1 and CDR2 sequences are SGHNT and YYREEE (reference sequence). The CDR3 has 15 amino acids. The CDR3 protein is CASSSPYRGQDEAFF. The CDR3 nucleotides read TGTGCCAGCAGCTCCCCATACAGGGGGCAGGATGAAGCTTTCTTT.

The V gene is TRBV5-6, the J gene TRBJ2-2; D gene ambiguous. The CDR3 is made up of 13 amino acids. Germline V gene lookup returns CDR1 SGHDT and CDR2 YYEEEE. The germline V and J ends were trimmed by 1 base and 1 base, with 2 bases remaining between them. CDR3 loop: CASSLQNTGELFF. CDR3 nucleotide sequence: TGTGCCAGCAGCTTGCAGAACACCGGGGAGCTGTTTTTT.

This chain's CDR3 is CASTALTGSETQYF. In DNA form, the CDR3 reads TGTGCCAGCACAGCCTTGACAGGGTCAGAGACCCAGTACTTC. The chain employs TRBV6-5 and TRBJ2-5; 7 nucleotides line up with TRBD1. The V gene end was trimmed by 7 bases and the J gene end by 4 bases; junction bases not matched to a gene: 9. Germline V gives CDR1 MNHEY, CDR2 SVGAGI. CDR3 length: 14 residues.

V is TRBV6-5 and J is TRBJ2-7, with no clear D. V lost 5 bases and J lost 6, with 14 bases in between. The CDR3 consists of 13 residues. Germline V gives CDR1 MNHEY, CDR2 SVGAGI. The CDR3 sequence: CASSPDTSGEQYF. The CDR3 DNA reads TGTGCCAGCAGTCCCGACACCTCCGGCGAGCAGTACTTC.

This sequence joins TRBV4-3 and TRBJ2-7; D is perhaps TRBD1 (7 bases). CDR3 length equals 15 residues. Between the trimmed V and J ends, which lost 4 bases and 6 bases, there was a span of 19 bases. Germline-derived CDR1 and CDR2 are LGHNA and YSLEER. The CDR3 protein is CASSPGAGGGLEQYF. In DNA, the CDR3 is TGCGCCAGCAGCCCCGGGGCAGGGGGAGGTCTCGAGCAGTACTTC.